The following is a TCR beta chain sequence with its context. No antigen is known for it. The data belong to a study of OX40 agonist ivuxolimab in advanced cancers. Study information: Cancers in dose escalation were hepatocellular, melanoma, renal cell and head and neck. Regarding the study as a whole: CD4+ and CD8+ blood T cells expanded clonally by week 6 at 0.1 to 3.0 mg/kg. Expanded clones were, on average, more numerous in CD8+ T cells than in CD4+. Part of the nonresponder group also had normalized T-cell clonal expansion that was low.

Germline assignment: CDR1 SGHVS and CDR2 FQNEAQ. The CDR3 runs to 15 residues. Trimming at V came to 5 bases and at J to 5 bases, leaving 8 bases not matched to a gene. Using immunoSEQ multiplex PCR, the repertoire was profiled, and TCRdb retains in-frame clones only, with some absent. The sample has roughly 92,000 clones, nearly 90% seen once. Sequenced material: CD4+ or CD8+ T cells sorted from blood, taken in a trial of the OX40 agonist ivuxolimab. The receptor's source is an adult with an advanced solid tumor such as melanoma, head and neck, liver or kidney cancer. This chain uses TRBV7-8 with TRBJ2-1; 8 nucleotides agree with TRBD1. CDR3 in amino acids: CASSPPDRVDNEQFF. For the CDR3, the DNA is TGTGCCAGCAGCCCTCCGGACAGGGTTGACAATGAGCAGTTCTTC.